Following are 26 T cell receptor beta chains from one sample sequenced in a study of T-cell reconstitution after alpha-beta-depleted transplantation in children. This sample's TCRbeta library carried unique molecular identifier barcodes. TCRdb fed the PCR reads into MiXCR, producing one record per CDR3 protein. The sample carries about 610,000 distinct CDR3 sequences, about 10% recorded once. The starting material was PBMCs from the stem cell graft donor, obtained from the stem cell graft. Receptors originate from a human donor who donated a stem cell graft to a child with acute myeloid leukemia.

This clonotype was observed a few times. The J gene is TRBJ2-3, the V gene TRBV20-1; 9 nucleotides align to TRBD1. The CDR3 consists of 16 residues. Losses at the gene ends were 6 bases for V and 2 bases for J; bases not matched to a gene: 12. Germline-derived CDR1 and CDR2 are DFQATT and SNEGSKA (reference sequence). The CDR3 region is CSASALTGGFTDTQYF. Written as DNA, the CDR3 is TGCAGTGCCAGCGCCTTGACAGGGGGTTTCACAGATACGCAGTATTTT.

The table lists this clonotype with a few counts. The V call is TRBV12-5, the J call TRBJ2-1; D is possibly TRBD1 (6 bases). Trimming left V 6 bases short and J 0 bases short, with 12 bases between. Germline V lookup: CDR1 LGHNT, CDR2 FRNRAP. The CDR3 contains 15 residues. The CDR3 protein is CASGQGSGSYNEQFF. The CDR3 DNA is TGTGCTAGTGGCCAGGGGTCAGGCTCCTACAATGAGCAGTTCTTC.

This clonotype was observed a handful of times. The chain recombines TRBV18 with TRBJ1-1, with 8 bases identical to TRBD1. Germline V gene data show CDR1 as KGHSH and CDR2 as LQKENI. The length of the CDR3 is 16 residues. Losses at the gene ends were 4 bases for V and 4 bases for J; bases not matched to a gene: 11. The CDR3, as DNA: TGTGCCAGCTCACGGGGGACAGGAGACTTGGGCACTGAAGCTTTCTTT. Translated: CASSRGTGDLGTEAFF.

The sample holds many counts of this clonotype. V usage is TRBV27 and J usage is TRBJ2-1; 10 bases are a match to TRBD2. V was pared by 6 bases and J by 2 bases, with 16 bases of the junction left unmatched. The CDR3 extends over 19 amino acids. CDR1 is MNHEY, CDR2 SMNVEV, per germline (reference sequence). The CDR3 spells CASRFSGLAGVETYNEQFF. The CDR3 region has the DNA TGTGCCAGCAGATTTTCGGGGCTAGCGGGAGTCGAAACCTACAATGAGCAGTTCTTC.

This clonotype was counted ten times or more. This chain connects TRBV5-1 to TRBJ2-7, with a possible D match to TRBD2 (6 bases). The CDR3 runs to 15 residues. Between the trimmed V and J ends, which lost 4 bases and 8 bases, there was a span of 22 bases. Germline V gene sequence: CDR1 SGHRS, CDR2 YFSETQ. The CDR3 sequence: CASSITGTGGVKQYF. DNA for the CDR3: TGCGCCAGCAGCATAACCGGGACTGGCGGGGTGAAGCAGTACTTC.

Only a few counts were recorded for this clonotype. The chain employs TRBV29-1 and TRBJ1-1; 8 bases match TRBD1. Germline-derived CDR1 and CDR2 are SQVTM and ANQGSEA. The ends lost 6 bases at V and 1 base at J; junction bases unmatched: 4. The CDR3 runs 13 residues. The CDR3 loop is CSVQQGGNTEAFF. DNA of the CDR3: TGCAGCGTCCAACAGGGGGGGAACACTGAAGCTTTCTTT.

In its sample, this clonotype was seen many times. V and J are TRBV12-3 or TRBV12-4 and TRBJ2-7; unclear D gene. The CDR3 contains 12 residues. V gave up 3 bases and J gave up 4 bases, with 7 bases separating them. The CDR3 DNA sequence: TGTGCCAGCAGTTTCATTTCTTACGAGCAGTACTTC. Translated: CASSFISYEQYF.

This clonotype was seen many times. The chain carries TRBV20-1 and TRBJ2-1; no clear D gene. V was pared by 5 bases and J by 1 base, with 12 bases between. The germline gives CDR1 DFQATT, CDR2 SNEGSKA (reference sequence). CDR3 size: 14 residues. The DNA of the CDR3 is TGCAGTGCTCCCCTGGGTGGGTCCTACAATGAGCAGTTCTTC. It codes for CSAPLGGSYNEQFF.

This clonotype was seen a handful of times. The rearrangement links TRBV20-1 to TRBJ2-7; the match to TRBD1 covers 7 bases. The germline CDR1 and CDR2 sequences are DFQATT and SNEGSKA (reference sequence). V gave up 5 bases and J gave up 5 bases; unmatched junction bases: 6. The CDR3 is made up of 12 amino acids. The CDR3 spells CSAGTTGDEQYF. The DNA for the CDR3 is TGCAGTGCTGGAACAACAGGGGACGAGCAGTACTTC.

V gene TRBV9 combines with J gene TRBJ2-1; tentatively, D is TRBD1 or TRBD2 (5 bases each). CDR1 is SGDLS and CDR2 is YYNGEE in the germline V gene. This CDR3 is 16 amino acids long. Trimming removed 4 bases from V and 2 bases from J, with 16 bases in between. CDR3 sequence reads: CASSRGSWDPYNEQFF. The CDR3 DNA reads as TGTGCCAGCAGCAGAGGGAGCTGGGACCCCTACAATGAGCAGTTCTTC.

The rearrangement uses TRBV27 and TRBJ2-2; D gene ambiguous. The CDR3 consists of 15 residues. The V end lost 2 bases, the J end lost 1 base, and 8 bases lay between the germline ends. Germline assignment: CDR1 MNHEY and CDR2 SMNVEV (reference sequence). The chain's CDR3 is CASSLRLGNTGELFF. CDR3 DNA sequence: TGTGCCAGCAGTTTACGACTTGGGAACACCGGGGAGCTGTTTTTT.

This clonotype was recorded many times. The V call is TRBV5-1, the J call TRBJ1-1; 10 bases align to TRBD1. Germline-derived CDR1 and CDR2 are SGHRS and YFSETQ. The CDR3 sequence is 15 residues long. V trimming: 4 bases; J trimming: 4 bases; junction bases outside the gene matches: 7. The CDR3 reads CASSHRQGAITEAFF. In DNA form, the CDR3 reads TGCGCCAGCAGCCATCGACAGGGGGCCATCACTGAAGCTTTCTTT. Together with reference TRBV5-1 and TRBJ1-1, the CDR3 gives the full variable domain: KAGVTQTPRYLIKTRGQQVTLSCSPISGHRSVSWYQQTPGQGLQFLFEYFSETQRNKGNFPGRFSGRQFSNSRSEMNVSTLELGDSALYLCASSHRQGAITEAFFGQGTRLTVV.

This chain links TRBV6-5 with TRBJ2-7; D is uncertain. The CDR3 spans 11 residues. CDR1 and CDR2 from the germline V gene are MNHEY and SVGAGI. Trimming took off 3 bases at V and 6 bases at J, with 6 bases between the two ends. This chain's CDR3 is CASSYYSEQYF. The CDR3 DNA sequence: TGTGCCAGCAGTTATTACAGCGAGCAGTACTTC.

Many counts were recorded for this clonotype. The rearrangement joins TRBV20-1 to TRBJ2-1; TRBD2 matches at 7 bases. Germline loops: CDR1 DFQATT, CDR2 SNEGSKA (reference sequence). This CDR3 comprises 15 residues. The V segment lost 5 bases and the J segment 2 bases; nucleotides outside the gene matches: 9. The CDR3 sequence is CSAPTREDAYNEQFF. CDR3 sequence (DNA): TGCAGTGCTCCTACCCGGGAGGACGCCTACAATGAGCAGTTCTTC.

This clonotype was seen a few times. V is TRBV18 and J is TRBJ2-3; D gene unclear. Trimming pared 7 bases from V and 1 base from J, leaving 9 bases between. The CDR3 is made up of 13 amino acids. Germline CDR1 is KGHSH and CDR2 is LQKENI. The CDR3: CASWGRGTDTQYF. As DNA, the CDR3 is TGTGCCAGCTGGGGAAGAGGCACAGATACGCAGTATTTT.

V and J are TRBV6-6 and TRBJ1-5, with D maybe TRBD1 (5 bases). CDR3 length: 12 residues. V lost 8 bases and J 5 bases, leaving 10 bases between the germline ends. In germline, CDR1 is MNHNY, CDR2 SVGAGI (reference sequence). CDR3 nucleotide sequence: TGTGCCAGCGGGTCGGGGGATCAGCCCCAGCATTTT. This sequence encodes CASGSGDQPQHF.

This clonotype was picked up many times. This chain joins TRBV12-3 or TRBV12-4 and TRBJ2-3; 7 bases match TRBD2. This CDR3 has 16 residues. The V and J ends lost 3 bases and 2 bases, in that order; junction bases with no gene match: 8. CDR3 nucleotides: TGTGCCAGCAGTTTGGAGGGGAGGGCTTACACAGATACGCAGTATTTT. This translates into CASSLEGRAYTDTQYF.

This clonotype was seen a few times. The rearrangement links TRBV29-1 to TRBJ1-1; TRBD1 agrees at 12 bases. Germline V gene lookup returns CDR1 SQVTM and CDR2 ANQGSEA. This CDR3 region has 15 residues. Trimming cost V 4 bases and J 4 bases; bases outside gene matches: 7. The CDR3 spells CSVAGTGGGSTEAFF. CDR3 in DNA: TGCAGCGTTGCCGGGACAGGGGGCGGGAGCACTGAAGCTTTCTTT.

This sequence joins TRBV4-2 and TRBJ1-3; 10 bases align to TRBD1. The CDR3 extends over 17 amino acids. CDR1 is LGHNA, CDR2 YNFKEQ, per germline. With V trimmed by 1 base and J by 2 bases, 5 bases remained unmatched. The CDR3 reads CASSQGGQGITGNTIYF. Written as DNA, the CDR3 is TGTGCCAGCAGCCAAGGGGGACAGGGGATAACTGGAAACACCATATATTTT.

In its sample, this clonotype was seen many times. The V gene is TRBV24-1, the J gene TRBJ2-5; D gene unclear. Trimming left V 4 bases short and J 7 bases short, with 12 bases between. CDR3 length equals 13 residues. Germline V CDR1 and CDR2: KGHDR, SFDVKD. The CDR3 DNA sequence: TGTGCCACCAGTGAGCCCAGGACGGGGACCCAGTACTTC. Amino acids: CATSEPRTGTQYF.

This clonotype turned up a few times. The CDR3 sequence is CAGGTSGSTDTQYF. In DNA form, the CDR3 reads TGTGCCGGAGGGACTAGCGGCTCCACAGATACGCAGTATTTT. The chain links TRBV7-9 to TRBJ2-3, with 11 bases lining up with TRBD2. Trimming cost V 11 bases and J 2 bases; bases outside gene matches: 6. CDR1 and CDR2 from the germline V gene are SEHNR and FQNEAQ (reference sequence). The CDR3 runs 14 residues. The variable domain in full, with the rest retrieved from reference TRBV7-9 and TRBJ2-3, is DTGVSQNPRHKITKRGQNVTFRCDPISEHNRLYWYRQTLGQGPEFLTYFQNEAQLEKSRLLSDRFSAERPKGSFSTLEIQRTEQGDSAMYLCAGGTSGSTDTQYFGPGTRLTVL.

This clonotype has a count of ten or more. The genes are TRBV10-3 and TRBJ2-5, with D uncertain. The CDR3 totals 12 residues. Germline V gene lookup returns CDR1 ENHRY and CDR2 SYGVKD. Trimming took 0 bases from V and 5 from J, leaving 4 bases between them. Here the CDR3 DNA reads TGTGCCATCAGTGAGTCGAGGGAGACCCAGTACTTC. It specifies CAISESRETQYF.

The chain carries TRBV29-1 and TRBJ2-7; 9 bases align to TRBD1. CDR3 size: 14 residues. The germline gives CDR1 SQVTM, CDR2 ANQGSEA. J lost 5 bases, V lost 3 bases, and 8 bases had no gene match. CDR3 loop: CSVEGRDREHEQYF. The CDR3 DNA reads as TGCAGCGTTGAGGGCCGGGACAGGGAACACGAGCAGTACTTC.

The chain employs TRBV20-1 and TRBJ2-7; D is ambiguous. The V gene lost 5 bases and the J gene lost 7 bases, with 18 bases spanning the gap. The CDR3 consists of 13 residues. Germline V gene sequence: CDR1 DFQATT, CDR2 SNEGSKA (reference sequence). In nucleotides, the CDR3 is TGCAGTGCTGCCTCAGCGAACCCTCTGGAGCAGTACTTC. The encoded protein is CSAASANPLEQYF.

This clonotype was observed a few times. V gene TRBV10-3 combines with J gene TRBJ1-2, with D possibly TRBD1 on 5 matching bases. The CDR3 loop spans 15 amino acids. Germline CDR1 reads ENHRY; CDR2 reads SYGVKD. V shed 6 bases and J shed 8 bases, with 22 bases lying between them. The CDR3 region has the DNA TGTGCCATCAGGGTACAGGACTGGGCGGGTTCGGGCTACACCTTC. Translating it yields CAIRVQDWAGSGYTF.

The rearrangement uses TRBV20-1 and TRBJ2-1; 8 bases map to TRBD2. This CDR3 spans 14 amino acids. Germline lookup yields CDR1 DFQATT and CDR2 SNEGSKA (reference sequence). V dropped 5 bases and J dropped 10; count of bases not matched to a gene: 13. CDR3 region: CSAERTSGGGEQFF. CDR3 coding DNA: TGCAGTGCTGAGCGCACTAGCGGCGGGGGAGAGCAGTTCTTC.